This T cell receptor beta chain was identified during a study of blood T cell repertoires in COVID-19 (dated by TCRdb to about 2020). Regarding the research as a whole: Collaborator samples came from the United States, Italy and Spain and covered acute and convalescent phases of COVID-19. The prospective study material was composed of cDNA or gDNA derived from T cells, B-cell-depleted T cells, or PBMCs. Subjects who had been exposed to COVID-19, were actively infected with it, or had recovered from it provided the deeply sampled blood TCRbeta repertoires that made up the dataset. A freely available public database, intended as a resource for researchers studying the immune response to SARS-CoV-2, is where the repertoires were released. Samples were obtained from the ongoing ImmuneRACE study (first 160 participants) and from roughly 1,300 subjects provided by 6 global collaborators. A de-identified subject ID, COVID-19 status, age in years and sex were almost always included in the sample metadata. Where available, HLA class I and class II types were obtained from metadata supplied by the sample provider rather than from assay-based typing. Findings and caveats that apply to the study as a whole: How much clinical and demographic metadata was included differed by source and by participant, and the metadata was provided uncurated.

One collaborating source in Seattle enrolled patients during active infection and followed them longitudinally through the course of disease. The collaborating institutions used their own protocols to collect whole blood in K2EDTA tubes. For TCRbeta analysis, collaborators shipped samples as frozen whole blood, isolated PBMCs, or DNA extracted from either of those sample types. Concerning this clone itself: No cognate antigen has been identified for it. The input lacks base qualities; no much larger clone sits a single base away.

TCRbeta CDR3 regions were amplified from genomic DNA by means of the immunoSEQ Assay, a bias-controlled multiplex PCR. Under the source paper's analysis protocol: The number of nucleated cells in each sample was estimated from the amplification of reference gene primers within the assay. Sequence reads were collapsed and filtered to measure the absolute abundance of every unique TCRbeta CDR3 rearrangement. For each sample, productive Simpson clonality was calculated as the square root of Simpson's diversity index over productive rearrangements. TCRdb limited this immuneACCESS table to in-frame rearrangements with V and J called. A share of clones is missing; checked studies link under half to unresolved V genes, and the rest is unexplained. Clone size and the V and J calls come from that table; the DNA yielded D and trimming. Across this sample there are some 270,000 clones, with around 81% seen only once. The top ten hold approximately 14% of the sample.

The trim is 5 bases for V and 1 base for J, with a gap of 6 bases between the germline ends. Inclusive of the bounding cysteine and phenylalanine, the CDR3 is 13 residues long. Only the CDR3 DNA is retained, 39 bases long and in frame from the first base. Taken from the germline V gene (reference sequence), the CDR1 and CDR2 loops are MNHEY and SMNVEV. In this chain, TRBV27 is recombined with TRBJ2-4; TRBD1 is perhaps the D gene, given 5 matching bases. The material sequenced was peripheral blood. The receptor comes from a person aged 65-85 years with COVID-19, enrolled during active disease. The sequenced DNA: TGTGCCAGCAGTCCAGGGGCCAAAAACATTCAGTACTTC. Protein translation: CASSPGAKNIQYF.